This is a list of T cell receptor beta chains from one sample in a study of CD8 T cells in Susac syndrome. Each CDR3 protein is one row after TCRdb ran MiXCR on the immunoSEQ multiplex PCR reads. The profile shows 160,000 or so distinct CDR3 sequences, around 94% of them singletons. Sequencing used CD4+ T cells from PBMCs. These receptors all come from a human donor with Susac syndrome. Each CDR3 is given with its conserved first and last residue. The D gene is left open where the match is weak. Size tells how often a clone was seen (once, few, many) or the class of an expanded clone, and some rows leave it out.

v_call,d_call,j_call,clone_size,cdr3_aa,cdr3_nt
TRBV29-1,NA,TRBJ2-1,NA,CSVRSYNEQFF,TGCAGCGTTCGCTCCTACAATGAGCAGTTCTTC
TRBV6-4,NA,TRBJ2-3,once,CASSDQGYPTDTQYF,TGTGCCAGCAGCGATCAGGGCTACCCCACAGATACGCAGTATTTT
TRBV18,TRBD1,TRBJ1-2,NA,CASSPSGTGGSNYGYTF,TGTGCCAGCTCACCTTCCGGGACAGGGGGGTCAAACTATGGCTACACCTTC
TRBV6-1,NA,TRBJ2-1,NA,CASSVGRNNEQFF,TGTGCCAGCAGTGTGGGCAGGAACAATGAGCAGTTCTTC
TRBV14,TRBD2,TRBJ2-7,NA,CASSQATPGGVEQYF,TGTGCCAGCAGCCAAGCTACGCCGGGGGGTGTCGAGCAGTACTTC
TRBV27,TRBD1,TRBJ1-5,NA,CARDRAPQPQHF,TGTGCCAGGGACAGGGCTCCTCAGCCCCAGCATTTT
TRBV12-3/TRBV12-4,TRBD1,TRBJ2-7,NA,CASSLRAGGSYEQYF,TGTGCCAGCAGTTTAAGGGCAGGGGGATCCTACGAGCAGTACTTC
TRBV5-4,NA,TRBJ2-1,once,CASSDYRDNEQFF,TGTGCCAGCAGCGATTACAGGGATAATGAGCAGTTCTTC
TRBV5-1,TRBD1,TRBJ2-2,NA,CASSFQDRAVRELFF,TGCGCCAGCAGCTTCCAGGACAGGGCTGTAAGGGAGCTGTTTTTT
TRBV12-3/TRBV12-4,TRBD1,TRBJ1-5,NA,CASRLTGIQGQPQHF,TGTGCCAGCAGGTTGACAGGGATCCAGGGTCAGCCCCAGCATTTT
TRBV2,NA,TRBJ2-3,NA,CASSAPGTDTQYF,TGTGCCAGCAGTGCCCCAGGCACAGATACGCAGTATTTT
TRBV5-1,NA,TRBJ2-7,NA,CASSLGGKSYEQYF,TGCGCCAGCAGCTTGGGTGGCAAGTCCTACGAGCAGTACTTC
TRBV20-1,TRBD2,TRBJ2-5,NA,CSALSLAGETQYF,TGCAGTGCCCTAAGCCTAGCGGGGGAGACCCAGTACTTC
TRBV4-2,NA,TRBJ2-3,NA,CASSSRTASSTDTQYF,TGTGCCAGCAGCTCTCGGACAGCCTCTAGCACAGATACGCAGTATTTT
TRBV7-6,TRBD2,TRBJ2-5,NA,CASSKRGREETQYF,TGTGCCAGCAGCAAGCGGGGGAGGGAGGAGACCCAGTACTTC
TRBV9,NA,TRBJ1-2,once,CASSVVGYGYTF,TGTGCCAGCAGCGTAGTGGGCTATGGCTACACCTTC
TRBV6-5,TRBD1,TRBJ1-1,NA,CASSSEGANTEAFF,TGTGCCAGCAGTTCCGAGGGGGCTAACACTGAAGCTTTCTTT
TRBV9,NA,TRBJ2-7,NA,CASSVSRVGYEQYF,TGTGCCAGCAGCGTCAGCAGGGTAGGCTACGAGCAGTACTTC
TRBV7-2,NA,TRBJ1-2,NA,CASSSAGRYGYTF,TGTGCCAGCAGCTCTGCCGGGAGATATGGCTACACCTTC
TRBV20-1,TRBD1,TRBJ1-5,NA,CSARADRGGNQPQHF,TGCAGTGCTAGAGCGGACAGGGGTGGCAATCAGCCCCAGCATTTT